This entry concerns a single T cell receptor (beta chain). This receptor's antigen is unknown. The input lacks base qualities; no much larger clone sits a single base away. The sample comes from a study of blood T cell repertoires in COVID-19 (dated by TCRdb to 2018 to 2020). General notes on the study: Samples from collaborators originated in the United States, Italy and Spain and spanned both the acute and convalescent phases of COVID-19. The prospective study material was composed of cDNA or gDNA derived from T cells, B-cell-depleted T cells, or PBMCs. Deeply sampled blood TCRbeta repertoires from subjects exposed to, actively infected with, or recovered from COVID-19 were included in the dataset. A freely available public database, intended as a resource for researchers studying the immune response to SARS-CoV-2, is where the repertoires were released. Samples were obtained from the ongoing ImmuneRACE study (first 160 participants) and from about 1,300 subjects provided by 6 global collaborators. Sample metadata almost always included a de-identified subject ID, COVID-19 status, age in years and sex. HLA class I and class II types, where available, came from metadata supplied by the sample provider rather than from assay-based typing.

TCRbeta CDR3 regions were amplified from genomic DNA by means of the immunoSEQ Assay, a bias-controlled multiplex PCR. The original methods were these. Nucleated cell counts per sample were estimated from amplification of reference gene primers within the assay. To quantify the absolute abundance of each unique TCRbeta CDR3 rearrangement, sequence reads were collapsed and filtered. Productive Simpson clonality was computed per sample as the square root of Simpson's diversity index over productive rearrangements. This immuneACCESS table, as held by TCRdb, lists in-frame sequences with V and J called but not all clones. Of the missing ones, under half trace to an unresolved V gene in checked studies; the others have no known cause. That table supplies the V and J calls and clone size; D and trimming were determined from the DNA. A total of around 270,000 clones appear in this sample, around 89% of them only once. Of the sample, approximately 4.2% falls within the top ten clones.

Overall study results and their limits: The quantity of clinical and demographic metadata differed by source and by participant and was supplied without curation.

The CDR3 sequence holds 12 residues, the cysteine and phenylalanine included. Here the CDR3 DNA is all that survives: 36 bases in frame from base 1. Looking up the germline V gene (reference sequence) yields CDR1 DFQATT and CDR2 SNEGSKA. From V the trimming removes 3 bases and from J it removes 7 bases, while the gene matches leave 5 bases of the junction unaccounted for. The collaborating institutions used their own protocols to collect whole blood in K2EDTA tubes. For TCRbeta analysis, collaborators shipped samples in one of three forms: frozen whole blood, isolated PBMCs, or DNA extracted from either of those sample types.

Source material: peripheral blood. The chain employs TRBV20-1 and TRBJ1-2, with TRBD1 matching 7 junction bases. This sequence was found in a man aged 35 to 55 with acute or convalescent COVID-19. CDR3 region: CSASAGDSGYTF. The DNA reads TGCAGTGCTAGTGCGGGGGACAGTGGCTACACCTTC.